The 17 T cell receptor beta chains below come from one sample, sequenced in a study of CD8 T cells in Susac syndrome. It was with random hexamers that 0.5 to 1 ug RNA was reverse transcribed. TCRdb analysed the immunoSEQ multiplex PCR reads with MiXCR anew, one entry per CDR3 protein. The data contain 200,000 to 250,000 distinct CDR3 sequences, over 90% of them seen just once; the ten biggest clones take up approximately 0.075%. Sequencing input: CD4+ T cells from PBMCs. The receptors here all came from a human donor with multiple sclerosis.

V is TRBV12-3 or TRBV12-4 and J is TRBJ2-1, with a weak D call TRBD2 (6 bases). V was cut by 9 bases and J by 2 bases, with 14 bases left in between. CDR3 size: 14 residues. Here the CDR3 DNA reads TGTGCCAGTATTCGGGGGAGCACCTACAATGAGCAGTTCTTC. Translated, it gives CASIRGSTYNEQFF.

This clonotype appeared once. This chain uses TRBV3-1 with TRBJ2-5; D possibly corresponds to TRBD1 (5 bases). V lost 0 bases and J lost 4, with 9 bases in between. The CDR3 length is 14 residues. Germline CDR1 reads LGHDT; CDR2 reads YNNKEL (reference sequence). The CDR3 coding sequence is TGTGCCAGCAGCCAAGACTTCACAGGAGAGACCCAGTACTTC. Translated: CASSQDFTGETQYF.

J is TRBJ2-5 and V is TRBV3-1; TRBD1 or TRBD2 may be the D gene (6 bases each). V lost 1 base to trimming and J lost 3 bases, with 15 bases between them. The length of the CDR3 is 16 residues. The germline V gene has CDR1 LGHDT and CDR2 YNNKEL (reference sequence). CDR3 loop: CASSQVEGGLEETQYF. CDR3 coding DNA: TGTGCCAGCAGCCAAGTTGAGGGGGGCCTCGAAGAGACCCAGTACTTC.

V usage is TRBV9 and J usage is TRBJ2-1; D remains ambiguous. Germline V gives CDR1 SGDLS, CDR2 YYNGEE. The CDR3 is 13 residues long. Trimming removed 4 bases at V and 5 bases at J, with 10 bases between. In nucleotides, the CDR3 is TGTGCCAGCAGCCCTAGACGGGACAATGAGCAGTTCTTC. It translates to CASSPRRDNEQFF.

The CDR3 spells CAWSRLGASGNEQFF. The CDR3 nucleotides are TGTGCCTGGAGCAGGCTGGGGGCGAGTGGCAATGAGCAGTTCTTC. This chain connects TRBV30 to TRBJ2-1; a possible D gene is TRBD1 (6 bases). The CDR3 loop spans 15 amino acids. CDR1 GTSNPN and CDR2 SVGIG come from the germline V gene (reference sequence). Trimming took off 3 bases at V and 6 bases at J, with 18 bases between the two ends.

The chain has TRBV28 and TRBJ1-2, with 9 positions matching TRBD1. CDR1 and CDR2 (germline): MDHEN, SYDVKM. There are 14 residues in the CDR3. Germline trimming cut 5 bases from V and 2 bases from J; bases unmatched to any gene: 3. DNA of the CDR3: TGTGCCAGCAGTCCAACAGGGGGCAACTATGGCTACACCTTC. It encodes CASSPTGGNYGYTF.

J is TRBJ2-5 and V is TRBV3-1; TRBD2 agrees at 10 bases. Germline values: CDR1 LGHDT, CDR2 YNNKEL (reference sequence). CDR3 size: 16 residues. V was pared by 4 bases and J by 6 bases, with 11 bases of the junction left unmatched. The chain's CDR3 is CASSLAGGSRRQTQYF. CDR3 sequence (DNA): TGTGCCAGCAGCCTAGCGGGGGGCTCCCGGAGACAGACCCAGTACTTC.

In regard to this clonotype: Mismatch with germline at one junction end may stem from a read error. The chain carries TRBV7-7 and TRBJ2-1; D is perhaps TRBD2 (5 bases). Per germline, CDR1 SSHAT and CDR2 FNYEAQ (reference sequence). The CDR3 sequence is 14 residues long. The CDR3 loop reads CASSRGGSAHEQFF. The DNA of the CDR3 is TGTGCTAGCAGCCGAGGAGGTAGCGCACATGAGCAGTTCTTC.

The chain links TRBV5-6 to TRBJ2-7; TRBD1 is a possible D gene (6 bases). Germline values: CDR1 SGHDT, CDR2 YYEEEE. This CDR3 region has 12 residues. V lost 5 bases, J lost 5 bases, and 11 bases lay in between. The CDR3 here is CASSRGSHEQYV. The CDR3 region has the DNA TGTGCCAGCAGTAGGGGGTCCCACGAGCAGTACGTC.

The chain is built from TRBV2 and TRBJ1-2; TRBD1 aligns across 10 bases. There are 14 residues in the CDR3. With V trimmed by 7 bases and J by 4 bases, 6 bases remained unmatched. Germline V gene data show CDR1 as SNHLY and CDR2 as FYNNEI. In DNA, the CDR3 is TGTGCCAGCACCCCGGGACAGGGGCCCTATGGCTACACCTTC. This gives the protein CASTPGQGPYGYTF.

The chain combines TRBV7-9 with TRBJ2-1, with D perhaps matching TRBD2 (5 bases). CDR1 SEHNR and CDR2 FQNEAQ come from the germline V gene (reference sequence). The CDR3 totals 14 residues. The V gene lost 1 base and the J gene lost 7 bases, with 11 bases spanning the gap. The CDR3 spells CASSLGAGPNEQFF. The CDR3 DNA reads TGTGCCAGCAGCTTAGGGGCGGGCCCAAATGAGCAGTTCTTC.

The chain links TRBV7-9 to TRBJ2-3; D gene unclear. Trimming took 0 bases from V and 4 from J, leaving 11 bases between them. Looked up from germline, CDR1 is SEHNR and CDR2 is FQNEAQ (reference sequence). CDR3 size: 15 residues. Here the CDR3 reads CASSLALTGSDTQYF. DNA of the CDR3: TGTGCCAGCAGCTTAGCGCTAACCGGGTCAGATACGCAGTATTTT.

The rearrangement links TRBV29-1 to TRBJ2-2, with D tentatively TRBD2 (5 bases). The CDR3 is made up of 14 amino acids. The germline CDR1 and CDR2 sequences are SQVTM and ANQGSEA. V gave up 6 bases and J gave up 0 bases, with 11 bases separating them. CDR3 nucleotides: TGCAGCGTGGTAGACTACCCGAACACCGGGGAGCTGTTTTTT. Residues: CSVVDYPNTGELFF.

This clonotype was counted a single time. The chain employs TRBV20-1 and TRBJ2-3; the match to TRBD2 covers 10 bases. Germline V CDR1 and CDR2: DFQATT, SNEGSKA (reference sequence). This CDR3 has 14 residues. The trim removed 6 bases at V and 11 bases at J, leaving 14 bases unmatched. The CDR3 nucleotides read TGCAGTGCCCAACTAGCGGGGTCCCGAAGGGAGCAGTATTTT. It codes for CSAQLAGSRREQYF.

V usage is TRBV23-1 and J usage is TRBJ2-7; D is unresolved. TRBV23-1 is filed as an ORF, its function uncertain. The V end was cut by 5 bases, the J end by 5 bases, with 10 bases between. This CDR3 is 12 amino acids long. The CDR3 is CASSYPGHEQYV. For the CDR3, the DNA is TGCGCCAGCAGTTACCCGGGCCACGAGCAGTACGTC.

V is TRBV9 and J is TRBJ2-3, with D possibly being TRBD2 (5 bases). The CDR3 spans 14 residues. The V and J ends lost 3 bases and 4 bases respectively, with 12 bases between them. CDR1 and CDR2 (germline): SGDLS, YYNGEE. The CDR3 nucleotides read TGTGCCAGCAGCGCCTCGGGATACCCAGATACGCAGTATTTT. The encoded protein is CASSASGYPDTQYF.

The gene calls are TRBV9 and TRBJ2-5; D is unresolved. Germline V gives CDR1 SGDLS, CDR2 YYNGEE. CDR3 length: 15 amino acids. The V gene lost 4 bases and the J gene lost 5 bases, with 18 bases spanning the gap. The CDR3 here is CASSPGSGLRETQYF. As DNA, the CDR3 is TGTGCCAGCAGCCCAGGATCCGGGCTCAGGGAGACCCAGTACTTC. Drawing the rest from reference TRBV9 and TRBJ2-5, the complete variable domain is DSGVTQTPKHLITATGQRVTLRCSPRSGDLSVYWYQQSLDQGLQFLIQYYNGEERAKGNILERFSAQQFPDLHSELNLSSLELGDSALYFCASSPGSGLRETQYFGPGTRLLVL.